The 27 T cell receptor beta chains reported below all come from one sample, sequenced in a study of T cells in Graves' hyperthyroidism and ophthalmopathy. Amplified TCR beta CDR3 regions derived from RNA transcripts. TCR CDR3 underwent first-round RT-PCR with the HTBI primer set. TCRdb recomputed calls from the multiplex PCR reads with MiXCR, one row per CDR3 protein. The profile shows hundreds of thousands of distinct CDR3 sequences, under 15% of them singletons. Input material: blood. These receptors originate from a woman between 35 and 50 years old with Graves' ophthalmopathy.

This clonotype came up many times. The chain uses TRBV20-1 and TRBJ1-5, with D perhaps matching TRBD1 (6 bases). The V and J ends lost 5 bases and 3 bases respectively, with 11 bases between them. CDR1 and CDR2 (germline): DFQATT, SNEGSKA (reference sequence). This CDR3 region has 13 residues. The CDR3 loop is CSAPDRYNQPQHF. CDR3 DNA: TGCAGTGCTCCAGACAGGTACAATCAGCCCCAGCATTTT.

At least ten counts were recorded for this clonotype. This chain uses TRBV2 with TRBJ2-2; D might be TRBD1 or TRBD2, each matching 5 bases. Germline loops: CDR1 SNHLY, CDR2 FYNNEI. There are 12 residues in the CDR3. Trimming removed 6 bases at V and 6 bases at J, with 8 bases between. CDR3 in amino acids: CASRMGAGELFF. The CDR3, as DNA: TGTGCCAGCAGGATGGGGGCCGGGGAGCTGTTTTTT.

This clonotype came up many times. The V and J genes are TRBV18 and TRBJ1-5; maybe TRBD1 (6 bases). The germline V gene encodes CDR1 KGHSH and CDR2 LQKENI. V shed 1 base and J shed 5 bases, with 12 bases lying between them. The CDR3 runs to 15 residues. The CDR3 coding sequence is TGTGCCAGCTCACCACGGGGGGCGATCGATCAGCCCCAGCATTTT. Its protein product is CASSPRGAIDQPQHF.

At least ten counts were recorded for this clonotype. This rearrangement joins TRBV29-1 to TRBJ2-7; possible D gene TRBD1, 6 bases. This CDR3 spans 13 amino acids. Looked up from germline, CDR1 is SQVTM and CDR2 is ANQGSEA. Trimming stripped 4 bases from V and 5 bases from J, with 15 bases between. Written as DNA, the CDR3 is TGCAGCGTTGCTTCACAGGGCCTCCACGAGCAGTACTTC. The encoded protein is CSVASQGLHEQYF.

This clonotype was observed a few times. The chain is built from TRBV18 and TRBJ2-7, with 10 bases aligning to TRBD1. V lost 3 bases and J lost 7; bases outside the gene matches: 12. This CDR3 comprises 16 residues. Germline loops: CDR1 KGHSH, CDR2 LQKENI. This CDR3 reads CASSPKRGQGSGEQYF. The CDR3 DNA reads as TGTGCCAGCTCACCGAAGCGGGGACAGGGGAGTGGTGAGCAGTACTTC.

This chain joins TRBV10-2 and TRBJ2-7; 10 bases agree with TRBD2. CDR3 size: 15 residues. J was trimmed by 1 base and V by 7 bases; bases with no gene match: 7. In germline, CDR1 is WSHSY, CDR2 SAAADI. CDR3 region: CASKPLAGASYEQYF. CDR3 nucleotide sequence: TGCGCCAGCAAACCCCTAGCGGGAGCGTCCTACGAGCAGTACTTC.

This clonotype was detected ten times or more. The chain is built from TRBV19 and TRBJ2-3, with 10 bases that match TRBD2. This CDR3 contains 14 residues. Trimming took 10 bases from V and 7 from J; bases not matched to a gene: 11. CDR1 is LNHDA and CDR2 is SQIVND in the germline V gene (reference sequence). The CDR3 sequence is CATRTSGIANTQYF. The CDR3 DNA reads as TGTGCCACCCGCACTAGCGGGATAGCGAATACGCAGTATTTT. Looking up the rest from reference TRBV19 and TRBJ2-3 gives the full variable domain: DGGITQSPKYLFRKEGQNVTLSCEQNLNHDAMYWYRQDPGQGLRLIYYSQIVNDFQKGDIAEGYSVSREKKESFPLTVTSAQKNPTAFYLCATRTSGIANTQYFGPGTRLTVL.

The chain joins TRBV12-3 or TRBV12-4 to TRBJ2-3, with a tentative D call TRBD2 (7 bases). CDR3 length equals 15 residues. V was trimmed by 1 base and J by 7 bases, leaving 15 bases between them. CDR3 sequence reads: CASSLEGGGPYTQYF. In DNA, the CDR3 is TGTGCCAGCAGTTTAGAAGGGGGAGGGCCTTATACGCAGTATTTT.

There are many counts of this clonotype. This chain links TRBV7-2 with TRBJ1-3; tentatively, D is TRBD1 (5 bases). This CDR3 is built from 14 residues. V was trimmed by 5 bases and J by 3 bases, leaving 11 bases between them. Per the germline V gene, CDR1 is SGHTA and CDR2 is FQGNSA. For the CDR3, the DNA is TGTGCCAGCAGCCCGGGGGACGGTGGAAACACCATATATTTT. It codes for CASSPGDGGNTIYF. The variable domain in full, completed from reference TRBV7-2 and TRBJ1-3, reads GAGVSQSPSNKVTEKGKDVELRCDPISGHTALYWYRQSLGQGLEFLIYFQGNSAPDKSGLPSDRFSAERTGGSVSTLTIQRTQQEDSAVYLCASSPGDGGNTIYFGEGSWLTVV.

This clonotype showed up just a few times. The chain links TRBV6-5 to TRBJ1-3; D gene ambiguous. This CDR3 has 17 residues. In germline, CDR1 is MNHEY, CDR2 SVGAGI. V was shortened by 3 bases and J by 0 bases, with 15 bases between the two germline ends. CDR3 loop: CASSYTPTIPSGNTIYF. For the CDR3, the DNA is TGTGCCAGCAGTTATACCCCGACAATCCCCTCTGGAAACACCATATATTTT.

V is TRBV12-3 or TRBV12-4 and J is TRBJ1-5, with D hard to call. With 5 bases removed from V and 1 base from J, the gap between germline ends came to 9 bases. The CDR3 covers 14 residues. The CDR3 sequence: CASSAGNSNQPQHF. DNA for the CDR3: TGTGCCAGCAGTGCGGGGAACAGCAATCAGCCCCAGCATTTT.

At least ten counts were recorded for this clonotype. The CDR3 region has the DNA TGTGCCAGTAATCGGAGTTCACCGCAGACCCAGTACTTC. Its translation: CASNRSSPQTQYF. V gene TRBV19 combines with J gene TRBJ2-5, with D uncertain. The CDR3 has 13 amino acids. Trimming shortened V by 7 bases and J by 6 bases, and 15 bases separated the two germline ends. The V gene's germline CDR1 is LNHDA and CDR2 SQIVND (reference sequence).

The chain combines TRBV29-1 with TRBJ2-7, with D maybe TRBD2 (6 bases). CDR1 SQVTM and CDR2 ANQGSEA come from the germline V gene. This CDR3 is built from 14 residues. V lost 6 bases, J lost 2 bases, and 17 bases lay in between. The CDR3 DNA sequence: TGCAGCGTGGGAGCGCGGGACCCCCCCTACGAGCAGTACTTC. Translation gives CSVGARDPPYEQYF.

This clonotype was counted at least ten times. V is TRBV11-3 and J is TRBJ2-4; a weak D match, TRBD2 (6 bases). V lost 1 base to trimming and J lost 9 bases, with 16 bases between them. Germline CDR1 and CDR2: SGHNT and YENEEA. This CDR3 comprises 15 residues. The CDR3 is CASSLGLVTEGIQYF. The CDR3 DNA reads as TGTGCCAGCAGCTTAGGACTAGTTACGGAGGGCATTCAGTACTTC. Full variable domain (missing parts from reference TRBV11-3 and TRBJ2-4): EAGVVQSPRYKIIEKKQPVAFWCNPISGHNTLYWYLQNLGQGPELLIRYENEEAVDDSQLPKDRFSAERLKGVDSTLKIQPAELGDSAVYLCASSLGLVTEGIQYFGAGTRLSVL.

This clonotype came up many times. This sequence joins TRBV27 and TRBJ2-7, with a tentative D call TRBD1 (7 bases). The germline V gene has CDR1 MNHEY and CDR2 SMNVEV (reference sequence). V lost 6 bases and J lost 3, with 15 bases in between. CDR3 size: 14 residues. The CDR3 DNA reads TGTGCCAGCAGGCGCGGGACAGTAGACTACGAGCAGTACTTC. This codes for CASRRGTVDYEQYF.

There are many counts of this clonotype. In DNA form, the CDR3 reads TGCAGTGCTAGAGGTGGGGCGAGGGGCTCGAACACTGAAGCTTTCTTT. Translation: CSARGGARGSNTEAFF. The gene calls are TRBV20-1 and TRBJ1-1; D might be TRBD1 (5 bases). The V gene's germline CDR1 is DFQATT and CDR2 SNEGSKA (reference sequence). The ends were cut back, 1 base at V and 1 base at J, with 16 bases in the middle. This CDR3 contains 16 residues.

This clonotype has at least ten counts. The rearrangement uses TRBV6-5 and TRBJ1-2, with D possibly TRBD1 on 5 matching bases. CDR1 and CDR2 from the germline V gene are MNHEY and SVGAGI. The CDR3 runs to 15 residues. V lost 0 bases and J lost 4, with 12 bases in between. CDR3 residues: CASSYSDSRSYGYTF. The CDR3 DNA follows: TGTGCCAGCAGTTACTCTGACAGTAGGAGCTATGGCTACACCTTC.

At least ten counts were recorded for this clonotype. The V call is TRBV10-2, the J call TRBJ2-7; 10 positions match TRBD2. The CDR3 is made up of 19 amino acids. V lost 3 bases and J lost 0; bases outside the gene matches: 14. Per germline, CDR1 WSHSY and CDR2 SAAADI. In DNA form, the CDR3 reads TGCGCCAGCAGTGATCAGCCAGGCCTAGCGGGAGAACCCTCCTACGAGCAGTACTTC. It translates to CASSDQPGLAGEPSYEQYF.

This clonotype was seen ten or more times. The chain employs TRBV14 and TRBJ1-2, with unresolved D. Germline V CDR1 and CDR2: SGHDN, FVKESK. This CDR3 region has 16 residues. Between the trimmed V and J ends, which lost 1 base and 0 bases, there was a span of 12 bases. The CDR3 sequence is CASSQVRTSSNYGYTF. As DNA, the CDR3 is TGTGCCAGCAGCCAAGTTCGAACGTCTTCTAACTATGGCTACACCTTC.

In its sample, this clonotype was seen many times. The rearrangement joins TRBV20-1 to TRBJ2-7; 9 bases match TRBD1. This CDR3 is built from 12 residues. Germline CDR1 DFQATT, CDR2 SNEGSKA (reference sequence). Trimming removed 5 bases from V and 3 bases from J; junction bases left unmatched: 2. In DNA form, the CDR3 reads TGCAGTGCTGGACAGGGGCGCTACGAGCAGTACTTC. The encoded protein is CSAGQGRYEQYF.

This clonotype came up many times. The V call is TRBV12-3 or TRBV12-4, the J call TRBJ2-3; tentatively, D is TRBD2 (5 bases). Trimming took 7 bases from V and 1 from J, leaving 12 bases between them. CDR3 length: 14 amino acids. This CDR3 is CASKYVLGTDTQYF. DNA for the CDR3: TGTGCCAGCAAGTACGTACTAGGCACAGATACGCAGTATTTT.

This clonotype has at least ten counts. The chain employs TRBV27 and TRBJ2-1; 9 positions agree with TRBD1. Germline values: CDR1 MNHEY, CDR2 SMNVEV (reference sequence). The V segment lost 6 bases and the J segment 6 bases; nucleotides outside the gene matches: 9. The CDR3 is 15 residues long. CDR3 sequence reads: CASSQDRGLRNEQFF. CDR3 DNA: TGTGCCAGCAGCCAGGACAGGGGACTTCGCAATGAGCAGTTCTTC.

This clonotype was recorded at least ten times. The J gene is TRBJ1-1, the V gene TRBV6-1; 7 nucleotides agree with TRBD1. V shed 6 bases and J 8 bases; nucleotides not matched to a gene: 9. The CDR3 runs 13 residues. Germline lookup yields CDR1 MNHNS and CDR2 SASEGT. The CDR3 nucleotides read TGTGCCAGCAGCCACCTGGACAGGTCGGAAGCTTTCTTT. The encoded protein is CASSHLDRSEAFF.

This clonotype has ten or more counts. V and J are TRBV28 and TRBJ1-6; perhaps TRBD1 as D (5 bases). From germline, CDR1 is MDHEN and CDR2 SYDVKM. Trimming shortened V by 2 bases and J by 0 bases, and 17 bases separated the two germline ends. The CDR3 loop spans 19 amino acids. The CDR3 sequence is CASSLQGPGSYSYNSPLHF. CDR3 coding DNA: TGTGCCAGCAGTTTACAGGGCCCGGGATCCTACTCCTATAATTCACCCCTCCACTTT. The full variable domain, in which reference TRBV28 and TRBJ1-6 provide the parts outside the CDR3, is DVKVTQSSRYLVKRTGEKVFLECVQDMDHENMFWYRQDPGLGLRLIYFSYDVKMKEKGDIPEGYSVSREKKERFSLILESASTNQTSMYLCASSLQGPGSYSYNSPLHFGNGTRLTVT.

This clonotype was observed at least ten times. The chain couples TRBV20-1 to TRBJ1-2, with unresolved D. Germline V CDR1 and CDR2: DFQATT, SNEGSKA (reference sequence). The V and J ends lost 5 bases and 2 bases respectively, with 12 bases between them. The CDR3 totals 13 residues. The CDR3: CSAPYKANYGYTF. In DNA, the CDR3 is TGCAGTGCTCCCTACAAGGCCAACTATGGCTACACCTTC.

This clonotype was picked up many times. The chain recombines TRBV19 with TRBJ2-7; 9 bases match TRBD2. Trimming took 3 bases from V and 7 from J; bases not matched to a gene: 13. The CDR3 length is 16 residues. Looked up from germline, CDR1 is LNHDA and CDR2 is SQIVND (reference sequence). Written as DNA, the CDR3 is TGTGCCAGTAGTATCTTCGCGGGAGGGCCGGATGGGGAGCAGTACTTC. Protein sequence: CASSIFAGGPDGEQYF. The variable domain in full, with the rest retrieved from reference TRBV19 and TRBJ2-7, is DGGITQSPKYLFRKEGQNVTLSCEQNLNHDAMYWYRQDPGQGLRLIYYSQIVNDFQKGDIAEGYSVSREKKESFPLTVTSAQKNPTAFYLCASSIFAGGPDGEQYFGPGTRLTVT.

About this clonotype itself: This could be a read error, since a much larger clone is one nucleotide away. This CDR3 is CVSSAPGTGFTGELFF. The CDR3 nucleotides read TGTGTCAGCAGCGCGCCCGGGACAGGGTTTACCGGGGAGCTGTTTTTT. The rearrangement joins TRBV9 to TRBJ2-2; 9 bases agree with TRBD1. Germline CDR1 is SGDLS and CDR2 is YYNGEE. The CDR3 runs to 16 residues.